This T cell receptor beta chain was obtained from a study of blood T cell repertoires in COVID-19. The overall study: Italy, Spain and the United States were the sources of the convalescent and acute COVID-19 samples. Sample material is recorded as cDNA or gDNA derived from T cells, B-cell-depleted T cells, or PBMCs.

V was shortened by 0 bases and J by 7 bases, with 10 bases between the two germline ends. The germline gives CDR1 SGDLS, CDR2 YYNGEE. This CDR3 region has 14 residues. In the authors' workflow: Counts of nucleated cells, estimated from reference gene primer amplification, were obtained. Clones were sequenced by immunoSEQ multiplex PCR, and TCRdb holds only the in-frame ones, with some missing. For V, J and clone size, that table is used; D and trimming come from the DNA. This table has about 14,000 clones, about 80% appearing once. The sample consisted of peripheral blood. The sequence derives from a man between 65 and 85 years old with acute or convalescent COVID-19. The chain joins TRBV9 to TRBJ2-2; D is unresolved. This CDR3 is CASSVAGPRGELFF. In DNA form, the CDR3 reads TGTGCCAGCAGCGTAGCAGGCCCACGCGGGGAGCTGTTTTTT.